This is a list of T cell receptor beta chains from one sample in a study of T cell changes during pregnancy in multiple sclerosis. The data were produced by immunoSEQ multiplex PCR, yet TCRdb's version contains in-frame clones alone and is incomplete. The sample shows about 33,000 clones, 91% of them seen only once. Sequenced here: CD4+ T cells from peripheral blood mononuclear cells, sampled in the third trimester of pregnancy. The receptors were gathered from a female donor in good health, enrolled as a control in a pregnancy study. The CDR3 runs from the conserved cysteine through the conserved F or W. Each record gives: V gene, J gene, CDR3 protein.

TRBV18,TRBJ2-6,CASSPPPQTGAGANVLTF
TRBV7-3,TRBJ2-3,CASSLNPGAGADTQYF
TRBV4-2,TRBJ2-3,CASSQLGRGGGKTDTQYF
TRBV2,TRBJ1-5,CASLGGLNQPQHF
TRBV15,TRBJ1-3,CATRISAGNTIYF
TRBV5-1,TRBJ2-3,CASSLGGGERYSQYF
TRBV18,TRBJ1-5,CASSPPGSDSNQPQHF
TRBV4-1,TRBJ2-7,CASSTPTGPSSYEQYF
TRBV28,TRBJ2-7,CAGRRTGDYEQYF
TRBV11-1,TRBJ1-2,CASSYRGGPANYGYTF
TRBV7-9,TRBJ1-1,CASSLGQAMNTEAFF